This entry lists 19 T cell receptor beta chains sequenced from one sample in a study of blood T cell repertoires in COVID-19. This table comes from immunoSEQ multiplex PCR, and its TCRdb copy is limited to in-frame clones, with some not included. The table shows tens of thousands of clones, with 60% to 85% occurring only once. Sequences were obtained from peripheral blood. These receptor sequences come from a man aged 80 or over with active or convalescent COVID-19.

The rearrangement uses TRBV10-1 and TRBJ1-1; tentative D call: TRBD1 (6 bases). Germline V gene data show CDR1 as WNHNN and CDR2 as SYGVQD (reference sequence). The V gene lost 6 bases and the J gene lost 7 bases, with 21 bases spanning the gap. This CDR3 has 15 residues. CDR3 nucleotide sequence: TGCGCCAGCAGAGCCTTGGGGGCGCCGGGAGGTGAAGCTTTCTTT. This encodes CASRALGAPGGEAFF.

The rearrangement links TRBV10-3 to TRBJ2-7; the match to TRBD1 covers 10 bases. Germline assignment: CDR1 ENHRY and CDR2 SYGVKD. Germline trimming cut 3 bases from V and 6 bases from J; bases unmatched to any gene: 8. The CDR3 runs to 15 residues. The CDR3 DNA sequence: TGTGCCATCAGTGACACCGGGACAGGGGTTGTCGAGCAGTACTTC. Protein sequence: CAISDTGTGVVEQYF.

V gene TRBV28 combines with J gene TRBJ2-7; TRBD1 agrees at 9 bases. This CDR3 region has 15 residues. Per the germline V gene, CDR1 is MDHEN and CDR2 is SYDVKM. J gave up 6 bases and V 6 bases, and 12 bases lay outside the gene matches. CDR3 region: CASRPRDREVSEQYF. The CDR3 DNA reads as TGTGCCAGCAGACCCCGGGACAGGGAGGTAAGCGAGCAGTACTTC.

This clone was found once. CDR3 residues: CASSHGGQGDRGVYEQYF. For the CDR3, the DNA is TGTGCCAGCAGCCACGGGGGGCAGGGGGACAGGGGTGTCTACGAGCAGTACTTC. The rearrangement links TRBV3-1 (or the pseudogene TRBV3-2) to TRBJ2-7; TRBD1 matches 10 bases. CDR3 length equals 18 residues. The V gene's germline CDR1 is LGHDT and CDR2 YNNKEL (reference sequence). The V and J ends lost 3 bases and 3 bases, in that order; junction bases with no gene match: 14.

The gene calls are TRBV4-3 and TRBJ1-1; no clear D gene. Trimming left V 1 base short and J 1 base short, with 7 bases between. Germline CDR1 and CDR2: LGHNA and YSLEER. The CDR3 runs to 14 residues. The CDR3 DNA reads as TGCGCCAGCAGCCAAGTGGCCCAGAACACTGAAGCTTTCTTT. Translation gives CASSQVAQNTEAFF.

This clone was observed a few times. The chain is built from TRBV2 and TRBJ1-6; 8 bases map to TRBD1. The CDR3 totals 16 residues. Germline lookup yields CDR1 SNHLY and CDR2 FYNNEI. Germline trimming cut 6 bases from V and 10 bases from J; bases unmatched to any gene: 14. CDR3 sequence: CASRTLSPGGGSPLHF. The CDR3 DNA is TGTGCCAGCAGGACTCTCAGCCCAGGGGGCGGCTCACCCCTCCACTTT.

The chain has TRBV27 and TRBJ2-2, with 11 bases identical to TRBD2. The V gene's germline CDR1 is MNHEY and CDR2 SMNVEV (reference sequence). J gave up 4 bases and V 2 bases, and 9 bases lay outside the gene matches. The CDR3 covers 18 residues. CDR3 DNA: TGTGCCAGCAGTTTAAGGGCTAGCGGGGGGCCGGGCACCGGGGAGCTGTTTTTT. This encodes CASSLRASGGPGTGELFF.

The chain recombines TRBV4-3 with TRBJ1-1; possibly TRBD1 for D (6 bases). Germline lookup yields CDR1 LGHNA and CDR2 YSLEER. There are 16 residues in the CDR3. V was cut by 5 bases and J by 0 bases, with 16 bases left in between. In nucleotides, the CDR3 is TGCGCCAGCAGCACCCGACTGGGGGCGATGAACACTGAAGCTTTCTTT. The encoded protein is CASSTRLGAMNTEAFF.

V is TRBV6-2 or TRBV6-3 and J is TRBJ2-1, with 15 bases aligning to TRBD2. This CDR3 spans 18 amino acids. Germline V CDR1 and CDR2: MNHEY, SVGEGT. With 4 bases clipped from V and 4 bases from J, the junction kept 8 bases outside the gene matches. The CDR3 loop reads CASSSGTSGRKLYNEQFF. In DNA, the CDR3 is TGTGCCAGCAGTTCCGGGACTAGCGGGAGGAAACTTTACAATGAGCAGTTCTTC.

The chain combines TRBV19 with TRBJ1-6; 7 positions agree with TRBD1. The V gene's germline CDR1 is LNHDA and CDR2 SQIVND (reference sequence). The ends lost 6 bases at V and 6 bases at J; junction bases unmatched: 5. The CDR3 loop spans 14 amino acids. CDR3 DNA: TGTGCCAGTAGAAGGGACAGAGTTAATTCACCCCTCCACTTT. It codes for CASRRDRVNSPLHF.

This clone was observed a few times. The J gene is TRBJ2-7, the V gene TRBV5-4, with TRBD1 matching over 8 bases. This CDR3 contains 15 residues. The germline V gene encodes CDR1 SGHNT and CDR2 YYREEE (reference sequence). Unmatched junction bases numbered 12, after V lost 6 bases and J lost 4 bases. CDR3 sequence reads: CASNTPQGAFYEQYF. For the CDR3, the DNA is TGTGCCAGCAACACCCCGCAGGGGGCTTTTTACGAGCAGTACTTC.

This clone was found once. The V and J genes are TRBV3-1 (or the pseudogene TRBV3-2) and TRBJ1-1; 7 bases are shared with TRBD1. The CDR3 extends over 12 amino acids. In germline, CDR1 is LGHDT, CDR2 YNNKEL (reference sequence). J was trimmed by 10 bases and V by 1 base; bases with no gene match: 3. CDR3 in amino acids: CASSQGRTGAFF. CDR3 bases: TGTGCCAGCAGCCAAGGTAGGACAGGAGCTTTCTTT.

CDR3 DNA sequence: TGTGCCAGCAGCGTAGAAAGCGGGGTCTTCCAAGAGACCCAGTACTTC. Translated, it gives CASSVESGVFQETQYF. The chain combines TRBV9 with TRBJ2-5; 7 positions match TRBD2. CDR3 size: 16 residues. V lost 0 bases, J lost 1 base, and 6 bases stayed unmatched. Germline V gene sequence: CDR1 SGDLS, CDR2 YYNGEE.

The V and J genes are TRBV11-3 and TRBJ2-1; 11 positions agree with TRBD2. This CDR3 has 15 residues. Germline CDR1 and CDR2: SGHNT and YENEEA. V lost 5 bases and J lost 4; bases outside the gene matches: 4. DNA of the CDR3: TGTGCCAGCAGCCCAGGGACTAGCGGTTACAATGAGCAGTTCTTC. This translates into CASSPGTSGYNEQFF. Variable domain in full (rest from reference TRBV11-3 and TRBJ2-1): EAGVVQSPRYKIIEKKQPVAFWCNPISGHNTLYWYLQNLGQGPELLIRYENEEAVDDSQLPKDRFSAERLKGVDSTLKIQPAELGDSAVYLCASSPGTSGYNEQFFGPGTRLTVL.

This chain connects TRBV7-2 to TRBJ1-5; D unresolved. Per germline, CDR1 SGHTA and CDR2 FQGNSA. V lost 5 bases and J lost 8, with 19 bases in between. The CDR3 covers 15 residues. The CDR3 region has the DNA TGTGCCAGCAGCCCCTCTGGCAGGAACGATGAGCCCCAGCATTTT. Encoded protein: CASSPSGRNDEPQHF.

The gene calls are TRBV4-3 and TRBJ1-2, with D tentatively TRBD1 (5 bases). CDR3 length equals 17 residues. V gave up 4 bases and J gave up 3 bases, with 21 bases separating them. CDR1 is LGHNA, CDR2 YSLEER, per germline. CDR3 region: CASSPRAAGFEDYGYTF. CDR3 sequence (DNA): TGCGCCAGCAGCCCTAGGGCCGCAGGGTTTGAGGACTATGGCTACACCTTC.

The gene calls are TRBV6-5 and TRBJ1-2, with 7 bases fitting TRBD1. Trimming removed 6 bases from V and 8 bases from J; junction bases left unmatched: 9. The CDR3 length is 13 residues. Per the germline V gene, CDR1 is MNHEY and CDR2 is SVGAGI. CDR3 nucleotides: TGTGCCAGCAGCCAGACAGGGACGGAAGGCTACACCTTC. Its translation: CASSQTGTEGYTF.

The chain uses TRBV28 and TRBJ1-1; 7 nucleotides line up with TRBD1. Germline loops: CDR1 MDHEN, CDR2 SYDVKM. The CDR3 length is 15 residues. J gave up 4 bases and V 5 bases, and 10 bases lay outside the gene matches. This CDR3 is CASSQSHRGITEAFF. The CDR3 DNA sequence: TGTGCCAGCAGTCAATCCCACAGGGGTATCACTGAAGCTTTCTTT.

This sequence joins TRBV7-8 and TRBJ2-1; unclear D gene. Germline CDR1 is SGHVS and CDR2 is FQNEAQ. V lost 5 bases and J lost 4, with 12 bases in between. This CDR3 is built from 14 residues. The chain's CDR3 is CASSLQTRYNEQFF. CDR3 bases: TGTGCCAGCAGCCTGCAGACCAGGTACAATGAGCAGTTCTTC.